Shown below are 31 T cell receptor beta chains from a single sample sequenced in a study of T cell repertoires in cytomegalovirus infection. TCRdb re-derived calls from the reads in MiXCR, one entry per CDR3 protein. The sample has approximately 70,000 distinct CDR3 sequences; about 20% are singletons. For these TCRs, the target antigens are not known. The sample here was CD8+ T cells from cultured PBMCs, taken from culture after CMV antigen stimulation. Source of these receptors: a human donor in good health (CMV status not recorded). Some clones in this sample may be carry-over from other donors' samples.

The CDR3 is CASSLSQGGRNEQFF. CDR3 in DNA: TGTGCCAGCAGCTTATCACAGGGTGGTAGGAATGAGCAGTTCTTC. V is TRBV7-6 and J is TRBJ2-1, with D maybe TRBD1 (6 bases). CDR3 length: 15 amino acids. CDR1 SGHVS and CDR2 FNYEAQ come from the germline V gene. V dropped 2 bases and J dropped 7 bases, with 15 bases sitting between them.

The chain combines TRBV6-6 with TRBJ1-5; no clear D gene. The CDR3 spans 11 residues. Looked up from germline, CDR1 is MNHNY and CDR2 is SVGAGI (reference sequence). The germline V and J ends were trimmed by 2 bases and 8 bases, with 4 bases remaining between them. CDR3 protein: CASSYGEPQHF. The CDR3 DNA reads TGTGCCAGCAGTTACGGGGAGCCCCAGCATTTT.

J is TRBJ2-5 and V is TRBV7-2; D is possibly TRBD1 (5 bases). The ends were cut back, 2 bases at V and 4 bases at J, with 11 bases in the middle. Germline loops: CDR1 SGHTA, CDR2 FQGNSA. This CDR3 spans 14 amino acids. The CDR3 loop is CASSLFDSSETQYF. CDR3 DNA: TGTGCCAGCAGCTTATTCGACAGCTCAGAGACCCAGTACTTC.

In this sample, this clonotype turned up a few times. The rearrangement joins TRBV5-4 to TRBJ2-7, with 8 positions matching TRBD1. With 0 bases clipped from V and 2 bases from J, the junction kept 1 base outside the gene matches. The CDR3 has 14 residues. Germline CDR1 reads SGHNT; CDR2 reads YYREEE (reference sequence). CDR3 in DNA: TGTGCCAGCAGCTTGGAGGACAGGGCCTACGAGCAGTACTTC. As protein: CASSLEDRAYEQYF. Variable domain in full (rest from reference TRBV5-4 and TRBJ2-7): ETGVTQSPTHLIKTRGQQVTLRCSSQSGHNTVSWYQQALGQGPQFIFQYYREEENGRGNFPPRFSGLQFPNYSSELNVNALELDDSALYLCASSLEDRAYEQYFGPGTRLTVT.

This rearrangement joins TRBV27 to TRBJ2-2; 8 bases agree with TRBD1. The CDR3 consists of 19 residues. Germline V lookup: CDR1 MNHEY, CDR2 SMNVEV (reference sequence). Trimming cost V 7 bases and J 6 bases; bases outside gene matches: 22. The CDR3 DNA is TGTGCCAGCACCCAGTCCCCCTCGGACAGGGTATTCGGGGCCGGGGAGCTGTTTTTT. Its translation is CASTQSPSDRVFGAGELFF.

This chain uses TRBV12-5 with TRBJ1-1; D might be TRBD1 (6 bases). V lost 6 bases and J 5 bases, leaving 13 bases between the germline ends. There are 13 residues in the CDR3. Germline V gives CDR1 LGHNT, CDR2 FRNRAP. The CDR3: CASGGGGLTEAFF. The CDR3 DNA reads TGTGCTAGTGGGGGTGGGGGGCTGACTGAAGCTTTCTTT.

This clonotype was counted a few times. CDR3 bases: TGCGCCAGCAGCCAAGTCGGGACAGGGGCTAATCAGCCCCAGCATTTT. It specifies CASSQVGTGANQPQHF. This rearrangement joins TRBV4-3 to TRBJ1-5, with 10 bases fitting TRBD1. The CDR3 extends over 16 amino acids. Trimming cost V 1 base and J 4 bases; bases outside gene matches: 4. CDR1 and CDR2 from the germline V gene are LGHNA and YSLEER.

The chain has TRBV20-1 and TRBJ2-3; TRBD2 aligns across 8 bases. The CDR3 spans 15 residues. Germline CDR1 is DFQATT and CDR2 is SNEGSKA (reference sequence). V lost 5 bases and J lost 1; bases outside the gene matches: 8. As DNA, the CDR3 is TGCAGTGCTCCCGGGCGGGGGGTAGGCACAGATACGCAGTATTTT. Protein product: CSAPGRGVGTDTQYF.

As regards this clonotype: This clone may be a read error of a much larger clone one base away. The J gene is TRBJ1-5, the V gene TRBV7-2; D remains unclear. The CDR3 is made up of 16 amino acids. Trimming shortened V by 5 bases and J by 0 bases, and 14 bases separated the two germline ends. Germline V gives CDR1 SGHTA, CDR2 FQGNSA. CDR3 loop: CASSPRRAHSNQPQHF. The CDR3 region has the DNA TGTGCCAGCAGCCCGCGACGAGCTCATAGCAATCAGCCCCAGCATTTT.

This clonotype was recorded a few times. The chain uses TRBV19 and TRBJ1-2; D gene ambiguous. CDR1 is LNHDA, CDR2 SQIVND, per germline (reference sequence). The CDR3 extends over 14 amino acids. The V end lost 3 bases, the J end lost 4 bases, and 12 bases lay between the germline ends. The CDR3 protein is CASSMDQESYGYTF. The CDR3 region has the DNA TGTGCCAGTAGTATGGACCAGGAAAGCTATGGCTACACCTTC.

The gene calls are TRBV7-6 and TRBJ2-4, with 7 bases lining up with TRBD2. There are 18 residues in the CDR3. The V gene end was trimmed by 0 bases and the J gene end by 6 bases; junction bases not matched to a gene: 14. Germline V lookup: CDR1 SGHVS, CDR2 FNYEAQ. The CDR3 region is CASSLAAGEAPNLNIQYF. Written as DNA, the CDR3 is TGTGCCAGCAGCTTAGCGGCGGGGGAGGCACCAAACCTAAACATTCAGTACTTC.

This clonotype was found a few times. The rearrangement joins TRBV12-5 to TRBJ1-1, with D unclear. The CDR3 contains 12 residues. Germline loops: CDR1 LGHNT, CDR2 FRNRAP. Trimming removed 5 bases from V and 4 bases from J, with 8 bases in between. The CDR3, as DNA: TGTGCTAGTGGTCTCGGGGTCACTGAAGCTTTCTTT. Protein sequence: CASGLGVTEAFF.

This clonotype was observed a handful of times. The chain has TRBV6-6 and TRBJ2-1; 12 nucleotides match TRBD2. Losses at the gene ends were 6 bases for V and 7 bases for J; bases not matched to a gene: 7. This CDR3 spans 15 amino acids. Germline V gene sequence: CDR1 MNHNY, CDR2 SVGAGI (reference sequence). The CDR3 loop reads CASRRLAGAINEQFF. Written as DNA, the CDR3 is TGTGCCAGCAGGAGACTAGCGGGGGCCATTAATGAGCAGTTCTTC.

The count of this clonotype is one. V and J are TRBV6-5 and TRBJ1-4; tentative D call: TRBD1 (5 bases). This CDR3 region has 13 residues. Germline lookup yields CDR1 MNHEY and CDR2 SVGAGI. Here the CDR3 reads CARSYSTGGKLFF. As DNA, the CDR3 is TGTGCACGCAGTTACTCTACAGGTGGCAAACTGTTTTTT.

J is TRBJ1-2 and V is TRBV5-6; tentative D call: TRBD1 (6 bases). V dropped 2 bases and J dropped 6 bases, with 17 bases sitting between them. The CDR3 runs to 15 residues. Germline CDR1 SGHDT, CDR2 YYEEEE. CDR3 residues: CASSLSELWTDGYTF. CDR3 nucleotide sequence: TGTGCCAGCAGCTTAAGCGAACTCTGGACAGATGGCTACACCTTC. Supplemented by reference TRBV5-6 and TRBJ1-2, the full variable domain reads DAGVTQSPTHLIKTRGQQVTLRCSPKSGHDTVSWYQQALGQGPQFIFQYYEEEERQRGNFPDRFSGHQFPNYSSELNVNALLLGDSALYLCASSLSELWTDGYTFGSGTRLTVV.

The J gene is TRBJ1-5, the V gene TRBV6-2 or TRBV6-3, with 8 bases that match TRBD1. The CDR3 runs to 15 residues. The germline CDR1 and CDR2 sequences are MNHEY and SVGEGT. J was trimmed by 3 bases and V by 6 bases; bases with no gene match: 7. The CDR3 DNA reads TGTGCCAGCAGCACTTCAGGGGGCTTCAATCAGCCCCAGCATTTT. Encoded protein: CASSTSGGFNQPQHF.

The chain joins TRBV7-9 to TRBJ2-5; 12 bases agree with TRBD1. Trimming at V came to 11 bases and at J to 5 bases, leaving 6 bases not matched to a gene. CDR3 length: 13 amino acids. Per germline, CDR1 SEHNR and CDR2 FQNEAQ (reference sequence). DNA for the CDR3: TGTGCCGGGGACAGGGGGCCAGAGGAGACCCAGTACTTC. Its protein is CAGDRGPEETQYF.

This chain connects TRBV5-1 to TRBJ1-1, with 7 bases matching TRBD1. Germline loops: CDR1 SGHRS, CDR2 YFSETQ. The CDR3 totals 14 residues. With V trimmed by 1 base and J by 6 bases, 6 bases remained unmatched. CDR3 nucleotide sequence: TGCGCCAGCAGCTTGAGAGGGGGCGGCCCTGAAGCTTTCTTT. This codes for CASSLRGGGPEAFF.

The sample holds a few counts of this clonotype. This CDR3 is CASSWTGEEQYF. The CDR3 nucleotides read TGTGCCAGCAGTTGGACAGGGGAGGAGCAGTACTTC. V usage is TRBV27 and J usage is TRBJ2-7, with 9 bases fitting TRBD1. The V gene's germline CDR1 is MNHEY and CDR2 SMNVEV (reference sequence). V was pared by 4 bases and J by 7 bases, with 2 bases of the junction left unmatched. The CDR3 extends over 12 amino acids.

The chain links TRBV7-2 to TRBJ2-1, with D maybe TRBD2 (7 bases). CDR3 size: 14 residues. V was clipped by 3 bases and J by 4 bases, with 10 bases between them. CDR1 is SGHTA and CDR2 is FQGNSA in the germline V gene. The CDR3 loop reads CASSFGGPYNEQFF. The CDR3 coding sequence is TGTGCCAGCAGCTTCGGGGGGCCTTACAATGAGCAGTTCTTC.

This clonotype was observed at least ten times. V gene TRBV4-1 combines with J gene TRBJ2-2; possibly TRBD1 for D (6 bases). CDR1 and CDR2 (germline): MGHRA, YSYEKL. The CDR3 loop spans 15 amino acids. The V end lost 3 bases, the J end lost 7 bases, and 15 bases lay between the germline ends. The CDR3 is CASSQDSGGGGELFF. The CDR3 coding sequence is TGCGCCAGCAGCCAGGACAGCGGAGGCGGCGGGGAGCTGTTTTTT.

V usage is TRBV20-1 and J usage is TRBJ2-3; 9 bases match TRBD2. The germline V gene encodes CDR1 DFQATT and CDR2 SNEGSKA (reference sequence). V gave up 3 bases and J gave up 7 bases; unmatched junction bases: 11. The CDR3 covers 15 residues. The CDR3 reads CSARRSGGPGNTQYF. The CDR3 DNA follows: TGCAGTGCTAGGAGGAGCGGGGGGCCTGGGAATACGCAGTATTTT.

This chain connects TRBV4-2 to TRBJ1-2; D gene unclear. Deletions cut 3 bases from V and 9 bases from J, with 17 bases between. This CDR3 has 14 amino acids. The germline CDR1 and CDR2 sequences are LGHNA and YNFKEQ. The CDR3 DNA follows: TGTGCCAGCAGCCATGAAAATAACCCGTTGAGCTACACCTTC. The encoded protein is CASSHENNPLSYTF.

The CDR3 reads CASSPPPAGVRDTQYF. CDR3 DNA: TGCGCCAGCAGCCCTCCCCCAGCGGGGGTCAGAGATACGCAGTATTTT. The chain joins TRBV4-3 to TRBJ2-3, with 8 bases that match TRBD2. Germline values: CDR1 LGHNA, CDR2 YSLEER. With 4 bases clipped from V and 5 bases from J, the junction kept 11 bases outside the gene matches. This CDR3 contains 16 residues.

This clonotype was counted many times. The chain combines TRBV7-6 with TRBJ1-5; 7 bases fit TRBD1. Trimming cost V 6 bases and J 3 bases; bases outside gene matches: 8. This CDR3 is built from 15 residues. CDR1 and CDR2 (germline): SGHVS, FNYEAQ. Written as DNA, the CDR3 is TGTGCCAGCAGTTTAACGGGACAGATCAATCAGCCCCAGCATTTT. It specifies CASSLTGQINQPQHF. Full variable domain (outside the CDR3, taken from reference TRBV7-6 and TRBJ1-5): GAGVSQSPRYKVTKRGQDVALRCDPISGHVSLYWYRQALGQGPEFLTYFNYEAQQDKSGLPNDRFSAERPEGSISTLTIQRTEQRDSAMYRCASSLTGQINQPQHFGDGTRLSIL.

This clonotype has at least ten counts. The V and J genes are TRBV19 and TRBJ2-1; D unclear. CDR3 length: 15 residues. CDR1 and CDR2 from the germline V gene are LNHDA and SQIVND (reference sequence). Trimming pared 2 bases from V and 2 bases from J, leaving 10 bases between. In DNA, the CDR3 is TGTGCCAGTAGTATAAGCCTTGGCACCTACAATGAGCAGTTCTTC. The encoded protein is CASSISLGTYNEQFF.

This sequence joins TRBV12-3 or TRBV12-4 and TRBJ1-1, with D possibly matching TRBD1 (5 bases). The CDR3 has 12 amino acids. V gave up 4 bases and J gave up 11 bases, with 14 bases separating them. CDR3 amino acids: CASSWPGRGAFF. The CDR3 DNA is TGTGCCAGCAGTTGGCCAGGGCGGGGGGCTTTCTTT.

This clonotype was seen only a few times. The J gene is TRBJ2-7, the V gene TRBV27; D gene ambiguous. The germline gives CDR1 MNHEY, CDR2 SMNVEV (reference sequence). Trimming took off 5 bases at V and 2 bases at J, with 10 bases between the two ends. The CDR3 covers 13 residues. CDR3 DNA sequence: TGTGCCAGCAGTACGACATCAGCCTACGAGCAGTACTTC. This sequence encodes CASSTTSAYEQYF.

V gene TRBV7-9 combines with J gene TRBJ1-5; D remains unclear. Germline CDR1 SEHNR, CDR2 FQNEAQ (reference sequence). With 1 base removed from V and 3 bases from J, the gap between germline ends came to 13 bases. The CDR3 runs 16 residues. The CDR3 DNA reads TGTGCCAGCAGCTTAGTGGGCAGCACCCTCAATCAGCCCCAGCATTTT. This encodes CASSLVGSTLNQPQHF.

A few counts support this clonotype. This chain links TRBV6-4 with TRBJ2-7; D is perhaps TRBD1 (5 bases). Trimming removed 1 base from V and 5 bases from J, with 12 bases in between. Germline CDR1 reads MRHNA; CDR2 reads SNTAGT. The CDR3 totals 14 residues. The CDR3 DNA reads TGTGCCAGCAGTGACTTCCAGGGTTTCAACGAGCAGTACTTC. Its translation: CASSDFQGFNEQYF.

The rearrangement links TRBV7-8 to TRBJ2-7, with a weak D call TRBD1 (6 bases). The CDR3 length is 15 residues. V was shortened by 2 bases and J by 1 base, with 12 bases between the two germline ends. Germline assignment: CDR1 SGHVS and CDR2 FQNEAQ. The CDR3 reads CASSLRDTASYEQYF. In nucleotides, the CDR3 is TGTGCCAGCAGCTTAAGGGACACAGCATCCTACGAGCAGTACTTC.